Listed below are T cell receptor beta chains from one sample, sequenced in a study of CD8 T cells in ankylosing spondylitis. Using its own MiXCR run on the 5' RACE reads, TCRdb lists one record per CDR3 protein. The sample contains about 700,000 distinct CDR3 sequences, over 15% of which appear only once. Sequenced material: blood, either unsorted or a sorted T cell fraction (not recorded which). The receptors were gathered from a male donor with ankylosing spondylitis. Both conserved end residues are part of each CDR3. The D gene is left open where the match is weak. For some rows the clone size is stated as once, few or many, or as a class when expanded; others skip it.

>NA|TRBJ2-7|TRBV5-1|few
CASSYGISYEQYF
TGCGCCAGCAGCTACGGGATCTCCTACGAGCAGTACTTC
>TRBD1|TRBJ2-2|TRBV27|NA
CASSQTGEGELFF
TGTGCCAGCAGTCAGACAGGGGAAGGGGAGCTGTTTTTT
>TRBD2|TRBJ2-5|TRBV7-2|NA
CASSSSGTFQETQYF
TGTGCCAGCAGCTCGAGCGGGACTTTCCAAGAGACCCAGTACTTC
>TRBD1|TRBJ2-7|TRBV13|few
CASSPFAPRTGSGEQYF
TGTGCCAGCAGCCCATTCGCCCCCCGGACAGGCTCGGGCGAGCAGTACTTC
>NA|TRBJ1-6|TRBV6-5|few
CASSYGVLDGPLHF
TGTGCCAGCAGTTACGGGGTTCTTGATGGGCCCCTCCACTTT
>NA|TRBJ1-1|TRBV5-1|few
CASRVYVGTEAFF
TGCGCCAGCAGGGTGTATGTGGGCACTGAAGCTTTCTTT
>NA|TRBJ2-5|TRBV3-1|few
CASSQDLLQETQYF
TGTGCCAGCAGCCAAGATCTTTTACAAGAGACCCAGTACTTC
>NA|TRBJ2-1|TRBV2|NA
CASSVAEDEQFF
TGTGCCAGCAGTGTGGCAGAGGATGAGCAGTTCTTC
>NA|TRBJ1-4|TRBV9|NA
CASSVGQLGKLFF
TGTGCCAGCAGCGTAGGACAGCTAGGAAAACTGTTTTTT
>TRBD2|TRBJ2-5|TRBV12-3/TRBV12-4|few
CASRLGLAAETQYF
TGTGCCAGCAGACTTGGACTAGCGGCGGAGACCCAGTACTTC
>TRBD1|TRBJ2-4|TRBV3-1|few
CASSLRDRGSKNIQYF
TGTGCCAGCAGCCTCCGGGACAGGGGATCCAAAAACATTCAGTACTTC
>TRBD2|TRBJ2-3|TRBV28|NA
CASRGALSGSSTDTQYF
TGTGCCAGCAGGGGGGCGCTTAGCGGGAGTAGCACAGATACGCAGTATTTT
>TRBD1|TRBJ1-4|TRBV29-1|NA
CSVEDWDRESEKLFF
TGCAGCGTTGAAGACTGGGACAGGGAAAGTGAAAAACTGTTTTTT
>TRBD1|TRBJ2-5|TRBV4-1|few
CASSQEPPGTGLETQYF
TGCGCCAGCAGCCAAGAACCTCCGGGGACAGGGTTGGAGACCCAGTACTTC
>TRBD1|TRBJ2-7|TRBV12-3/TRBV12-4|NA
CASSSGGQGSEQYF
TGTGCCAGCAGCTCAGGGGGACAGGGCTCCGAGCAGTACTTC
>NA|TRBJ1-1|TRBV10-3|few
CAINGRRNTEAFF
TGTGCCATCAACGGACGGAGGAACACTGAAGCTTTCTTT